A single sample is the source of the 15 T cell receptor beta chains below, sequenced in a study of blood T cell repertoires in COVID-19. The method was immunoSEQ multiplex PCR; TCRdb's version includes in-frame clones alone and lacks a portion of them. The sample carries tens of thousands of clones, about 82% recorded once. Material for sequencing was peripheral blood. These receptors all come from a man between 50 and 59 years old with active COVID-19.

CDR3 protein: CASSSTGEEKLFF. CDR3 nucleotide sequence: TGTGCCAGCAGTTCCACAGGGGAAGAAAAACTGTTTTTT. J is TRBJ1-4 and V is TRBV12-3 or TRBV12-4; 7 bases fit TRBD1. Losses at the gene ends were 4 bases for V and 8 bases for J; bases not matched to a gene: 4. The CDR3 runs to 13 residues.

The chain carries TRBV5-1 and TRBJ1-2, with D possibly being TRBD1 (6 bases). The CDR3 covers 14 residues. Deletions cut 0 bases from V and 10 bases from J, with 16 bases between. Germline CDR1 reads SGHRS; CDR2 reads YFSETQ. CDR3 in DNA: TGCGCCAGCAGCTTGGTGCAGGGGAGCCCCCTCTACACCTTC. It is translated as CASSLVQGSPLYTF.

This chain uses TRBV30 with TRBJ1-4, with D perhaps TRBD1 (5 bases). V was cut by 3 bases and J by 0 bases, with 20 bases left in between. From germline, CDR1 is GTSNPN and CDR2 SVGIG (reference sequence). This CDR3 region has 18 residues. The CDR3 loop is CAWSVGQIKFPTNEKLFF. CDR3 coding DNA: TGTGCCTGGAGCGTAGGACAAATAAAATTTCCAACTAATGAAAAACTGTTTTTT. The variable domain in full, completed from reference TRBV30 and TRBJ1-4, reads SQTIHQWPATLVQPVGSPLSLECTVEGTSNPNLYWYRQAAGRGLQLLFYSVGIGQISSEVPQNLSASRPQDRQFILSSKKLLLSDSGFYLCAWSVGQIKFPTNEKLFFGSGTQLSVL.

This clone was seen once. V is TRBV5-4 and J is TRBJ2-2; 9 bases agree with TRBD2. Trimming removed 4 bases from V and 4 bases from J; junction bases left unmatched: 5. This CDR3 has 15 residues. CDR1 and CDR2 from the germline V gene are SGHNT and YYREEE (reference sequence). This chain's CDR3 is CASSGSGGITGELFF. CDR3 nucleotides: TGTGCCAGCAGCGGGAGCGGGGGGATCACCGGGGAGCTGTTTTTT.

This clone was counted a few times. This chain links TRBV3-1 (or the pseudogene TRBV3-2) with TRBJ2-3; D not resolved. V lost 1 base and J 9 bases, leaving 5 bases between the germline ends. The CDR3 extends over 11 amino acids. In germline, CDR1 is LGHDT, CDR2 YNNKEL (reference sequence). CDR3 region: CASSQVTTQYF. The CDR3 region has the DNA TGTGCCAGCAGCCAAGTTACAACGCAGTATTTT.

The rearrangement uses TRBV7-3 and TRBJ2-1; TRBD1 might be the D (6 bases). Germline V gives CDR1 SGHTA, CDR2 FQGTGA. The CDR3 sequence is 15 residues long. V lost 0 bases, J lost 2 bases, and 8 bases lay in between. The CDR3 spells CASSLTDRAYNEQFF. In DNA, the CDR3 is TGTGCCAGCAGCTTAACGGACAGAGCCTACAATGAGCAGTTCTTC.

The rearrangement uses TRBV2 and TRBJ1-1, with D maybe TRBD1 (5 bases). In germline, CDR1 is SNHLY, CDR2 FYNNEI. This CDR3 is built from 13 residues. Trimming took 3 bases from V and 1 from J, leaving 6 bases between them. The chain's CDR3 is CASSDRGNTEAFF. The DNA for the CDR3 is TGTGCCAGCAGTGATAGGGGGAACACTGAAGCTTTCTTT. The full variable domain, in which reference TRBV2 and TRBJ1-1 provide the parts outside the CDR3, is EPEVTQTPSHQVTQMGQEVILRCVPISNHLYFYWYRQILGQKVEFLVSFYNNEISEKSEIFDDQFSVERPDGSNFTLKIRSTKLEDSAMYFCASSDRGNTEAFFGQGTRLTVV.

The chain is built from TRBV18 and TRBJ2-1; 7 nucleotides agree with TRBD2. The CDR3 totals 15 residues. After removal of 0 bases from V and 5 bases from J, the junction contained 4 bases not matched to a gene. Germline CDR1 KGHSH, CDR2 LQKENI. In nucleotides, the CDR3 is TGTGCCAGCTCACCACCCCAGGGAGGGGACAATGAGCAGTTCTTC. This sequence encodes CASSPPQGGDNEQFF.

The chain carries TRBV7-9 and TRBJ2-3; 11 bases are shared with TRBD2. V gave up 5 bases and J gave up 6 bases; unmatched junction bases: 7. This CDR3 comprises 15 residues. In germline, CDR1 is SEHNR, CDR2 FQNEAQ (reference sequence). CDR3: CASSILAGASDTQYF. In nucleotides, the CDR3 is TGTGCCAGCAGCATACTAGCGGGGGCCAGCGATACGCAGTATTTT.

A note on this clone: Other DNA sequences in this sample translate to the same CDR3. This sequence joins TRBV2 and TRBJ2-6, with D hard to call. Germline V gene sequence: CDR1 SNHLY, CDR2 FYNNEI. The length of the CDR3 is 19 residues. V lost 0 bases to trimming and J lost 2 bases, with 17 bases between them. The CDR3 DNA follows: TGTGCCAGCAGTGAAGCGGGTCCAGGTGATATGACTGGGGCCAACGTCCTGACTTTC. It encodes CASSEAGPGDMTGANVLTF.

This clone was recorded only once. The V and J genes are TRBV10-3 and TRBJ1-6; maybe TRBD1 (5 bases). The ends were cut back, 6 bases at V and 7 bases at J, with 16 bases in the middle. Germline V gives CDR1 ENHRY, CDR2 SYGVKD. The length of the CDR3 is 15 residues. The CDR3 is CAISRQNAENSPLHF. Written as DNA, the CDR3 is TGTGCCATCAGCCGACAGAACGCAGAGAATTCACCCCTCCACTTT.

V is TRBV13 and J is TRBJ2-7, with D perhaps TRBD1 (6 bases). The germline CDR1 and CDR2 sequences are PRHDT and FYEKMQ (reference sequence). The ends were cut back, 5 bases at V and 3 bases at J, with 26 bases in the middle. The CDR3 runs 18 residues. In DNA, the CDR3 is TGTGCCAGCAGCGCCCGAACCCCAGGGGACGGACTTCTCTACGAGCAGTACTTC. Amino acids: CASSARTPGDGLLYEQYF.

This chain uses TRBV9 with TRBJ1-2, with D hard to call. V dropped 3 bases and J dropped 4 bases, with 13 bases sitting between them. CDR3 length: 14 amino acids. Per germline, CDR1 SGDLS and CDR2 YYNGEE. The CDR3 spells CASSGATVGYGYTF. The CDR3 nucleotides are TGTGCCAGCAGCGGGGCAACAGTAGGCTATGGCTACACCTTC. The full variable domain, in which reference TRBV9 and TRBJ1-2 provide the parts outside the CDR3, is DSGVTQTPKHLITATGQRVTLRCSPRSGDLSVYWYQQSLDQGLQFLIQYYNGEERAKGNILERFSAQQFPDLHSELNLSSLELGDSALYFCASSGATVGYGYTFGSGTRLTVV.

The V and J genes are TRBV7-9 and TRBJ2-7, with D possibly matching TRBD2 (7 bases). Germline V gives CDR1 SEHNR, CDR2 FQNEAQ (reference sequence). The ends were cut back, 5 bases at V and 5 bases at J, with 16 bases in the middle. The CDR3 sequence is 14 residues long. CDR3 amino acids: CASSPRGGADEQYV. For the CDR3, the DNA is TGTGCCAGCAGCCCTAGGGGGGGCGCGGACGAGCAGTACGTC.

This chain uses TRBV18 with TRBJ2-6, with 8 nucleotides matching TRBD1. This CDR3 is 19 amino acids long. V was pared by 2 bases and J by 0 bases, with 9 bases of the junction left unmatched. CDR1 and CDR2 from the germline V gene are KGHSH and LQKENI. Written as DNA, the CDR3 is TGTGCCAGCTCACCAAAGTCAGGGGGCTCCTTCTCTGGGGCCAACGTCCTGACTTTC. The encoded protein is CASSPKSGGSFSGANVLTF.